This TCR beta chain was sequenced in a study of T cell repertoires in cytomegalovirus infection. Using its own MiXCR run on the reads, TCRdb lists one record per CDR3 protein. Of roughly 120,000 distinct CDR3 sequences in the sample, about 31% were seen once. Per the germline V gene, CDR1 is LNHNV and CDR2 is YYDKDF (reference sequence). CDR3 length equals 17 residues. V lost 0 bases and J 4 bases, leaving 18 bases between the germline ends. Notes on this clonotype: Its antigen is not known.

The source is a human donor in good health (CMV status not recorded). Some clones in this sample may be carry-over from other donors' samples. The sample consisted of CD8+ T cells from cultured PBMCs, taken from culture after CMV antigen stimulation. The chain joins TRBV15 to TRBJ2-5; a weak D match, TRBD1 (6 bases). The CDR3 sequence: CATSRDRAGELGETQYF. The CDR3 region has the DNA TGTGCCACCAGCAGAGATCGGGCAGGGGAGTTGGGAGAGACCCAGTACTTC.